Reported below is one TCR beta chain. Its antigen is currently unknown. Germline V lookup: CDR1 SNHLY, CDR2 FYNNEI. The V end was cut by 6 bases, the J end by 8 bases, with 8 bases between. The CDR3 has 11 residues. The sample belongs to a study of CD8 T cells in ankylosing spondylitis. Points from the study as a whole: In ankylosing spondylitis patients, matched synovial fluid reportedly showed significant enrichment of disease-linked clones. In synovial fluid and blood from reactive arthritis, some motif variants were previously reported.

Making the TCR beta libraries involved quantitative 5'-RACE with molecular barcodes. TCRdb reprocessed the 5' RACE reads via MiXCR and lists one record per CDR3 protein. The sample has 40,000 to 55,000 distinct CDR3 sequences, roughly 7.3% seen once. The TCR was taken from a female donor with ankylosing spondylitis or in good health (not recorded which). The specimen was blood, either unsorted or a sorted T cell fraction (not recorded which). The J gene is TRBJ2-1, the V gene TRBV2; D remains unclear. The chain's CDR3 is CASRVGDEQFF. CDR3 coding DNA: TGTGCCAGCAGAGTAGGCGATGAGCAGTTCTTC. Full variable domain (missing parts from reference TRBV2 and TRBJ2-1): EPEVTQTPSHQVTQMGQEVILRCVPISNHLYFYWYRQILGQKVEFLVSFYNNEISEKSEIFDDQFSVERPDGSNFTLKIRSTKLEDSAMYFCASRVGDEQFFGPGTRLTVL.